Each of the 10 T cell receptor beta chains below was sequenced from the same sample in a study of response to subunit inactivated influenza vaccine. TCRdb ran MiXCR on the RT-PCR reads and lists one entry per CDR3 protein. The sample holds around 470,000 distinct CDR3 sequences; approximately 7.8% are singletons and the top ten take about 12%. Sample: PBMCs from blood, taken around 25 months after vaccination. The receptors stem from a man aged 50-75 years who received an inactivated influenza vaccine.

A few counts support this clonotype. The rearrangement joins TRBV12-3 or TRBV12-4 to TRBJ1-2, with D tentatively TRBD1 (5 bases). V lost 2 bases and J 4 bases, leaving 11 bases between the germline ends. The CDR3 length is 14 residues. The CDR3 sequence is CASSLFGHRYGYTF. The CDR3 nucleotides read TGTGCCAGCAGTTTATTCGGACACCGCTATGGCTACACCTTC.

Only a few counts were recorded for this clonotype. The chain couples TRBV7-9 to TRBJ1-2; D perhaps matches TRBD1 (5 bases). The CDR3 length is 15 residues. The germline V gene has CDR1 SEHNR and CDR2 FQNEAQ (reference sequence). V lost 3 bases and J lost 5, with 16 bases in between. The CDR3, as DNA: TGTGCCAGCAGCTTGCTTGGGGGGACCTTGTATGGCTACACCTTC. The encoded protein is CASSLLGGTLYGYTF.

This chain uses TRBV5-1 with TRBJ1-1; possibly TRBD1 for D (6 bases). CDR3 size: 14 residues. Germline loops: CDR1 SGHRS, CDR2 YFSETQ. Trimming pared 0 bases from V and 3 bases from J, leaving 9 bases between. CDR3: CASSLGHRDTEAFF. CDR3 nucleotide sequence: TGCGCCAGCAGCTTGGGGCACAGGGACACTGAAGCTTTCTTT.

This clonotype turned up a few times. Here the CDR3 reads CAISEGGHEYEQYF. CDR3 bases: TGTGCCATCAGTGAGGGTGGACACGAATACGAGCAGTACTTC. The chain links TRBV10-3 to TRBJ2-7; D is possibly TRBD1 (5 bases). The germline V and J ends were trimmed by 2 bases and 4 bases, with 12 bases remaining between them. Germline V gene lookup returns CDR1 ENHRY and CDR2 SYGVKD. The CDR3 sequence is 14 residues long.

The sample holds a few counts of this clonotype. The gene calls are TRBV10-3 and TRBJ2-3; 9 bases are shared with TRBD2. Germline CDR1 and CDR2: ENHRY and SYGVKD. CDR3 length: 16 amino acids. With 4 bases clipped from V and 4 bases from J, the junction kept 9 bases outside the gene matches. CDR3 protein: CAISVAGGLLSDTQYF. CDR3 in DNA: TGTGCCATCAGTGTTGCGGGGGGGCTTCTGTCAGATACGCAGTATTTT.

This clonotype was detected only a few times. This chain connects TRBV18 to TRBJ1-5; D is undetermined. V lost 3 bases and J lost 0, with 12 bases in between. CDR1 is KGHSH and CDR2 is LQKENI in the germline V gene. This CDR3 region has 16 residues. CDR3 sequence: CASSPNTHDSNQPQHF. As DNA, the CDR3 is TGTGCCAGCTCACCTAACACACACGATAGCAATCAGCCCCAGCATTTT.

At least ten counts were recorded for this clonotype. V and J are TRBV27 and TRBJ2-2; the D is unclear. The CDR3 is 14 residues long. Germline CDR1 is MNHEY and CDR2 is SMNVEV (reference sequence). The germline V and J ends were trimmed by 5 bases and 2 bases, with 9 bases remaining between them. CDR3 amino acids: CASSMKRNTGELFF. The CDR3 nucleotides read TGTGCCAGCAGTATGAAGAGAAACACCGGGGAGCTGTTTTTT.

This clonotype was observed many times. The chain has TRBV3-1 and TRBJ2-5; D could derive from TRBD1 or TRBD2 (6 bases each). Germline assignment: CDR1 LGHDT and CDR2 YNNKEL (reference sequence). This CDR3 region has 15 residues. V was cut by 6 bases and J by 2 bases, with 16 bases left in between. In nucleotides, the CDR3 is TGTGCCAGCAGTTTTTCCGGGGGCCGACAAGAGACCCAGTACTTC. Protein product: CASSFSGGRQETQYF.

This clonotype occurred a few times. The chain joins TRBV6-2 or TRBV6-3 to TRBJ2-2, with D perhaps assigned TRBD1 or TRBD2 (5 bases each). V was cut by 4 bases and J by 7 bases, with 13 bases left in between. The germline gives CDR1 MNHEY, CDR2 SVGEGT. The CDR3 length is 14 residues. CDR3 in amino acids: CASSWGRRVGELFF. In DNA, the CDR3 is TGTGCCAGCAGTTGGGGACGAAGGGTCGGGGAGCTGTTTTTT.

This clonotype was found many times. CDR3 in DNA: TGTGCCAGCAGCCATAGCGGCAATGAGCAGTTCTTC. It is translated as CASSHSGNEQFF. The V and J genes are TRBV12-3 or TRBV12-4 and TRBJ2-1, with a weak D call TRBD2 (6 bases). The CDR3 is made up of 12 amino acids. V was pared by 6 bases and J by 6 bases, with 9 bases between.